This is a list of T cell receptor beta chains from one sample in a study of cytomegalovirus exposure and HLA in healthy donors. The protocol was immunoSEQ multiplex PCR, while the TCRdb copy is restricted to in-frame clones and leaves out a portion. The sample records 150,000 to 180,000 clones, 70% to 90% being singletons. The sequencing input was PBMCs. Source of these receptors: a young woman in good health and CMV-seronegative. The CDR3 runs from the conserved cysteine through the conserved F or W. The order of the fields is D gene, V gene, clone size, J gene, CDR3 protein, CDR3 DNA. D genes are given only for firm matches. Some rows mark clone size as missing; the rest say once, few, many or name a class of expanded clone.

d_call: TRBD2
v_call: TRBV9
clone_size: .
j_call: TRBJ2-1
cdr3_aa: CASSPTSASVVSRNEQFF
cdr3_nt: TGTGCCAGCAGCCCGACTAGCGCATCAGTCGTTAGTAGGAATGAGCAGTTCTTC

d_call: .
v_call: TRBV28
clone_size: .
j_call: TRBJ1-2
cdr3_aa: CASSRGGGGYTF
cdr3_nt: TGTGCCAGCAGTCGGGGGGGCGGAGGCTACACCTTC

d_call: TRBD1
v_call: TRBV19
clone_size: .
j_call: TRBJ1-1
cdr3_aa: CASSIGVRDRAEWDTEAFF
cdr3_nt: TGTGCCAGTAGTATAGGTGTCCGGGACAGGGCGGAATGGGACACTGAAGCTTTCTTT

d_call: TRBD2
v_call: TRBV27
clone_size: .
j_call: TRBJ2-7
cdr3_aa: CASSLSSGEYEQYF
cdr3_nt: TGTGCCAGCAGTTTATCGAGCGGGGAATACGAGCAGTACTTC

d_call: TRBD1
v_call: TRBV5-1
clone_size: .
j_call: TRBJ2-7
cdr3_aa: CASSLQGWGQGIYEQYF
cdr3_nt: TGCGCCAGCAGCTTGCAAGGGTGGGGACAGGGCATCTACGAGCAGTACTTC

d_call: .
v_call: TRBV2
clone_size: once
j_call: TRBJ2-3
cdr3_aa: CAGRDSSTDTQYF
cdr3_nt: TGTGCCGGCCGGGACTCATCCACAGATACGCAGTATTTT

d_call: .
v_call: TRBV5-1
clone_size: .
j_call: TRBJ2-1
cdr3_aa: CASSQRPSGDEQFF
cdr3_nt: TGCGCCAGCAGCCAACGTCCCTCAGGCGATGAGCAGTTCTTC

d_call: .
v_call: TRBV4-3
clone_size: .
j_call: TRBJ1-2
cdr3_aa: CASSQTEGLDGYTF
cdr3_nt: TGCGCCAGCAGCCAGACAGAAGGGCTGGATGGCTACACCTTC

d_call: .
v_call: TRBV7-2
clone_size: .
j_call: TRBJ1-2
cdr3_aa: CASSSGFGGYTF
cdr3_nt: TGTGCCAGCAGCTCAGGGTTTGGCGGCTACACCTTC

d_call: TRBD2
v_call: TRBV7-2
clone_size: .
j_call: TRBJ2-3
cdr3_aa: CASTLRLAGAPTDTQYF
cdr3_nt: TGTGCCAGCACCCTACGTCTAGCGGGAGCCCCCACAGATACGCAGTATTTT

d_call: TRBD1
v_call: TRBV19
clone_size: .
j_call: TRBJ1-5
cdr3_aa: CASSIDHRTGLQESNQPQHF
cdr3_nt: TGTGCCAGTAGTATAGATCATAGGACAGGGTTGCAGGAGAGCAATCAGCCCCAGCATTTT

d_call: .
v_call: TRBV5-1
clone_size: once
j_call: TRBJ1-2
cdr3_aa: CASSPDTSYGYTF
cdr3_nt: TGCGCCAGCAGCCCAGACACGAGCTATGGCTACACCTTC

d_call: .
v_call: TRBV5-1
clone_size: .
j_call: TRBJ2-3
cdr3_aa: CASSSSGSTDTQYF
cdr3_nt: TGCGCCAGCAGCTCCTCGGGGAGCACAGATACGCAGTATTTT

d_call: .
v_call: TRBV28
clone_size: .
j_call: TRBJ2-1
cdr3_aa: CASSLRVTPTLYNEQFF
cdr3_nt: TGTGCCAGCAGTCTACGGGTCACTCCAACCCTCTACAATGAGCAGTTCTTC

d_call: .
v_call: TRBV9
clone_size: few
j_call: TRBJ2-7
cdr3_aa: CASSPRGQTYEQYF
cdr3_nt: TGTGCCAGCAGCCCAAGGGGCCAGACATACGAGCAGTACTTC

d_call: .
v_call: TRBV15
clone_size: .
j_call: TRBJ2-3
cdr3_aa: CATSRDSRFGTDTQYF
cdr3_nt: TGTGCCACCAGCAGAGACAGTCGATTTGGCACAGATACGCAGTATTTT